This TCR beta chain was retrieved from a study of blood T cell repertoires in COVID-19. Looking at the study overall: Acute-phase and convalescent COVID-19 samples originated in the United States, Italy and Spain. Sources were T cells, B-cell-depleted T cells, or PBMCs; the material itself was cDNA or gDNA.

Per the authors' pipeline: Nucleated cell number was recorded as an estimate derived from reference gene primer amplification. Data came from immunoSEQ multiplex PCR; TCRdb stores just in-frame clones and leaves some out. V and J calls plus clone size are reproduced from that table; the DNA served to infer D and trimming. Found here are some 25,000 clones, less than 90% of them singletons; the top ten hold approximately 27%. Recruited during active infection, patients (from Seattle) were subsequently followed longitudinally. Trimming left V 5 bases short and J 8 bases short, with 12 bases between. Germline lookup yields CDR1 MNHEY and CDR2 SVGAGI. The CDR3 is made up of 13 amino acids.

This TCR was recovered from a man between 65 and 85 years old with COVID-19, enrolled during active disease. This chain joins TRBV6-5 and TRBJ1-4, with D maybe TRBD1 (5 bases). Specimen: peripheral blood. Here the CDR3 reads CASSIQGGEKLFF. CDR3 nucleotides: TGTGCCAGCAGTATTCAGGGAGGGGAAAAACTGTTTTTT.